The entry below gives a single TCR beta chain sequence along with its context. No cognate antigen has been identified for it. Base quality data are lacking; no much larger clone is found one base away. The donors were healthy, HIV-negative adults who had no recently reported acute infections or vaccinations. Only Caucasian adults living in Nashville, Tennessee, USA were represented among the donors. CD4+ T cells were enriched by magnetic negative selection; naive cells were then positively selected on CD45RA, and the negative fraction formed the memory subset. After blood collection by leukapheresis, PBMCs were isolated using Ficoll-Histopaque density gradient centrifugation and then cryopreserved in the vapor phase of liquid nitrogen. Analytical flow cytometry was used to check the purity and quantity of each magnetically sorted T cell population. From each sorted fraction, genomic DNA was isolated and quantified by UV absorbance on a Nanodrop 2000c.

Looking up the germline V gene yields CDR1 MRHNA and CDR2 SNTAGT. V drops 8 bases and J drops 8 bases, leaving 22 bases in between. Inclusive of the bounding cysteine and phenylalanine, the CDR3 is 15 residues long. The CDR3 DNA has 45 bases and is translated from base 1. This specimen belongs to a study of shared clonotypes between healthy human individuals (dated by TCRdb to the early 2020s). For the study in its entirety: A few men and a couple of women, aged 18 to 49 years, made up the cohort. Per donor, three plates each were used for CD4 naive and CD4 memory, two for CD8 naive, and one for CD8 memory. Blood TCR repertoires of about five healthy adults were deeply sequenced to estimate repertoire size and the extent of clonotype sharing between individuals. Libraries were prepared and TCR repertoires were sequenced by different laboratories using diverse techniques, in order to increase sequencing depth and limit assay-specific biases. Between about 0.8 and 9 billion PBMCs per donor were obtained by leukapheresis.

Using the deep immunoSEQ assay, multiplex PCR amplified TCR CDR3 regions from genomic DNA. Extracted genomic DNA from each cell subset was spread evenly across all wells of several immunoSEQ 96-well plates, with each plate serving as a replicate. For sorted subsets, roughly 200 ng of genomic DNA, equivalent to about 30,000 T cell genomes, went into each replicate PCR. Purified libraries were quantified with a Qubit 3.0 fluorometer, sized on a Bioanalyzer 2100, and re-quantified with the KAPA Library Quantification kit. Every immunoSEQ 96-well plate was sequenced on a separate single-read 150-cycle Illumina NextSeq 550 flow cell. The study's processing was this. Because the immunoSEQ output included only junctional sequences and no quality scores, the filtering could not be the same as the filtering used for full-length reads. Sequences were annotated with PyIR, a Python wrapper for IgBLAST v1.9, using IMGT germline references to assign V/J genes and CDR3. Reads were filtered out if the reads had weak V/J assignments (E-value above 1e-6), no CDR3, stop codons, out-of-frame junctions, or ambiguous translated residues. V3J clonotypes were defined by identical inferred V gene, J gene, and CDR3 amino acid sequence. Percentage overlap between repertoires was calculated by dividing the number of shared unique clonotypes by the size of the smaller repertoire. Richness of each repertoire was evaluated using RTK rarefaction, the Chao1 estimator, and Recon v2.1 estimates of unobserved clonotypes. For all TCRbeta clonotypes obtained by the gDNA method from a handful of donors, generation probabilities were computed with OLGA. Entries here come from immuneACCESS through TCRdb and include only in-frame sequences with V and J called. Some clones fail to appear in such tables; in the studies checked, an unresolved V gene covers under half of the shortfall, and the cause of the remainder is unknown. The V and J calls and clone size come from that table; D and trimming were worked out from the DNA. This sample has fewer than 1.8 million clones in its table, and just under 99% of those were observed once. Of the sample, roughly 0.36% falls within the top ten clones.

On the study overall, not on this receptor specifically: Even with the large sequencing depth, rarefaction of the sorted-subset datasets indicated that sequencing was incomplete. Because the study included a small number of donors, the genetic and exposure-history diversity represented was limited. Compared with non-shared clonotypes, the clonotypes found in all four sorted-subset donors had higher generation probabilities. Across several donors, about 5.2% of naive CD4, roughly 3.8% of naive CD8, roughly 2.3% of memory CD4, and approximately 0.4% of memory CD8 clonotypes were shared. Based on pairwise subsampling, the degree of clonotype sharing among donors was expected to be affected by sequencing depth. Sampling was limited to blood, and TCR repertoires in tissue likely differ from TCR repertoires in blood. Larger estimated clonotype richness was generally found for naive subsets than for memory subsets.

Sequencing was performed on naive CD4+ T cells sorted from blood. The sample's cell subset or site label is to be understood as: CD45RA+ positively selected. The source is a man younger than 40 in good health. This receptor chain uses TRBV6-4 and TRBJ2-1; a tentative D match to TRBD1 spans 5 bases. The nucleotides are TGTGCCAGCGCTCTAGGGGCAGGAAGTAGCTATGAGCAGTTCTTC. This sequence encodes CASALGAGSSYEQFF.